This TCR beta chain was observed in a study of shared clonotypes between healthy human individuals. Germline values: CDR1 MNHNS, CDR2 SASEGT. The length of the CDR3 is 15 residues. V lost 7 bases and J lost 2; bases outside the gene matches: 5. At a deep level, the assay was run. Genomic DNA per cell subset filled all wells of several immunoSEQ plates. What was sequenced on ten immunoSEQ deep assay plates was unsorted PBMC DNA. In the authors' methods: Without quality scores, immunoSEQ junctional reads could not be filtered like full-length reads. Produced via immunoSEQ multiplex PCR; TCRdb's table is partial and in-frame only. D and trimming were read from the DNA, whereas the V and J calls and clone size are those reported in that table. The sample has around 500,000 clones, around 79% seen once; the top ten hold 13%.

This TCR was sampled from a woman between 40 and 55 years old in good health. Some clones in this sample may be carry-over from other donors' samples. The sequenced sample was PBMCs. The genes are TRBV6-1 and TRBJ2-1; 10 positions agree with TRBD2. DNA for the CDR3: TGTGCCAGCAATCCTAGCGGGAGTCCCTACAATGAGCAGTTCTTC. Protein: CASNPSGSPYNEQFF.